This passage covers 10 T cell receptor beta chains from one sample sequenced in a study of cytotoxic CD8 clonotypes in ibrutinib-treated CLL. TCRdb's copy holds only in-frame clones and misses some; the assay was immunoSEQ multiplex PCR. Of about 57,000 clones in the sample, 50% to 70% were seen once. Sequencing was performed on PBMCs, taken after 24 months of ibrutinib treatment. The receptors come from a human donor with chronic lymphocytic leukemia.

This clone was observed many times. The chain combines TRBV2 with TRBJ2-5; D unresolved. The CDR3 runs to 13 residues. Germline CDR1 SNHLY, CDR2 FYNNEI. V was pared by 6 bases and J by 5 bases, with 13 bases between. The CDR3 sequence is CASRFSPWETQYF. Written as DNA, the CDR3 is TGTGCCAGCAGGTTCTCCCCCTGGGAGACCCAGTACTTC.

This clone was seen only a few times. The chain recombines TRBV7-9 with TRBJ2-7; 7 bases are a match to TRBD1. The germline V gene encodes CDR1 SEHNR and CDR2 FQNEAQ (reference sequence). This CDR3 is built from 14 residues. After removal of 4 bases from V and 4 bases from J, the junction contained 7 bases not matched to a gene. CDR3 nucleotide sequence: TGTGCCAGCAGCTCCCCTGGGGACAGTTACGAGCAGTACGTC. Protein product: CASSSPGDSYEQYV.

This clone was recorded a few times. V usage is TRBV11-2 and J usage is TRBJ1-1; D is unresolved. Germline CDR1 reads SGHAT; CDR2 reads FQNNGV. Trimming took 1 base from V and 6 from J, leaving 12 bases between them. The CDR3 has 14 residues. This CDR3 is CASSLGQARAEAFF. The CDR3 region has the DNA TGTGCCAGCAGCTTAGGGCAGGCGAGGGCTGAAGCTTTCTTT.

Ten or more counts support this clone. The J gene is TRBJ2-7, the V gene TRBV18; TRBD1 aligns across 9 bases. This CDR3 spans 15 amino acids. The J segment lost 5 bases and the V segment lost 4 bases, leaving 9 bases of the junction unmatched. CDR1 and CDR2 from the germline V gene are KGHSH and LQKENI. The CDR3 loop is CASSRAGQGGHEQYF. CDR3 DNA: TGTGCCAGCTCACGGGCGGGACAGGGAGGCCACGAGCAGTACTTC.

The chain recombines TRBV5-6 with TRBJ1-5; D is possibly TRBD1 (6 bases). V gave up 4 bases and J gave up 11 bases, with 13 bases separating them. Germline assignment: CDR1 SGHDT and CDR2 YYEEEE. The length of the CDR3 is 12 residues. The CDR3 bases are TGTGCCAGCAGCACAGGGCGTGGGGCCCAGCATTTT. It codes for CASSTGRGAQHF.

The chain recombines TRBV19 with TRBJ1-5; tentative D call: TRBD1 (6 bases). V was clipped by 5 bases and J by 4 bases, with 12 bases between them. This CDR3 spans 14 amino acids. The germline CDR1 and CDR2 sequences are LNHDA and SQIVND (reference sequence). CDR3 in amino acids: CASSYRGGNQPQHF. CDR3 DNA sequence: TGTGCCAGTAGTTATAGGGGGGGGAATCAGCCCCAGCATTTT.

The chain couples TRBV25-1 to TRBJ2-1; 7 nucleotides match TRBD2. Germline CDR1 MGHDK, CDR2 SYGVNS. V lost 3 bases and J lost 11; bases outside the gene matches: 16. CDR3 size: 16 residues. The CDR3 DNA reads TGTGCCAGCAGTGACTTAGTAAGTGGGGACTACGAGAAGCAGTTCTTC. It yields the protein CASSDLVSGDYEKQFF.

V and J are TRBV2 and TRBJ2-3; no clear D. V gave up 11 bases and J gave up 9 bases, with 21 bases separating them. CDR1 is SNHLY, CDR2 FYNNEI, per germline. This CDR3 contains 13 residues. CDR3 in amino acids: CAGSKEAPATQYF. In DNA, the CDR3 is TGTGCCGGAAGTAAGGAAGCCCCCGCCACGCAGTATTTT. The variable domain in full, with the rest retrieved from reference TRBV2 and TRBJ2-3, is EPEVTQTPSHQVTQMGQEVILRCVPISNHLYFYWYRQILGQKVEFLVSFYNNEISEKSEIFDDQFSVERPDGSNFTLKIRSTKLEDSAMYFCAGSKEAPATQYFGPGTRLTVL.

This clone was observed a handful of times. In DNA form, the CDR3 reads TGTGCCAGTAGTATCGGACGGGGGTCGTACACCGGGGAGCTGTTTTTT. It translates to CASSIGRGSYTGELFF. The chain combines TRBV19 with TRBJ2-2; TRBD2 might be the D (6 bases). The germline V gene has CDR1 LNHDA and CDR2 SQIVND (reference sequence). Trimming cost V 3 bases and J 3 bases, with 14 bases left between them. The CDR3 is 16 amino acids.

The chain joins TRBV29-1 to TRBJ2-7; tentative D call: TRBD1 (5 bases). V was shortened by 4 bases and J by 2 bases, with 6 bases between the two germline ends. CDR1 is SQVTM and CDR2 is ANQGSEA in the germline V gene. This CDR3 has 11 amino acids. In nucleotides, the CDR3 is TGCAGCGTTGGACAGACCTACGAGCAGTACTTC. Residues: CSVGQTYEQYF.